A single sample is the source of the 27 T cell receptor beta chains below, sequenced in a study of shared clonotypes between healthy human individuals. Method: immunoSEQ multiplex PCR; TCRdb's copy keeps in-frame clones and lacks some. The sample contains around 600,000 clones, about 96% of which appear only once. Sequencing was done on a sample of naive CD4+ T cells sorted from blood. Subset in this sample: CD45RA+ positively selected. All receptors derive from a woman between 25 and 40 years old in good health.

The chain couples TRBV19 to TRBJ2-7; 8 bases are shared with TRBD1. This CDR3 comprises 15 residues. Trimming removed 1 base from V and 4 bases from J; junction bases left unmatched: 6. Germline V gene data show CDR1 as LNHDA and CDR2 as SQIVND (reference sequence). The CDR3 DNA reads TGTGCCAGTAGTATAGCCGGGACAGGACTTTACGAGCAGTACTTC. As protein: CASSIAGTGLYEQYF. The full variable domain, in which reference TRBV19 and TRBJ2-7 provide the parts outside the CDR3, is DGGITQSPKYLFRKEGQNVTLSCEQNLNHDAMYWYRQDPGQGLRLIYYSQIVNDFQKGDIAEGYSVSREKKESFPLTVTSAQKNPTAFYLCASSIAGTGLYEQYFGPGTRLTVT.

This chain connects TRBV5-8 to TRBJ2-6; no clear D. Germline CDR1 SGHTS, CDR2 YDEGEE. Trimming took 0 bases from V and 1 from J, leaving 5 bases between them. The CDR3 length is 15 residues. The CDR3 sequence is CASSLDSSGANVLTF. The CDR3 region has the DNA TGTGCCAGCAGCTTGGACAGTTCTGGGGCCAACGTCCTGACTTTC.

This clone came up once. J is TRBJ1-1 and V is TRBV5-1; 7 nucleotides line up with TRBD1. With 3 bases clipped from V and 5 bases from J, the junction kept 13 bases outside the gene matches. Germline-derived CDR1 and CDR2 are SGHRS and YFSETQ. The CDR3 spans 16 residues. Written as DNA, the CDR3 is TGCGCCAGCAGCTCGGGACAGAGGGATTGGAGAACTGAAGCTTTCTTT. It encodes CASSSGQRDWRTEAFF.

This sequence joins TRBV7-9 and TRBJ1-1, with 8 bases lining up with TRBD1. The junction had 5 bases not matched to a gene; V was cut back by 0 bases and J by 5 bases. CDR1 SEHNR and CDR2 FQNEAQ come from the germline V gene (reference sequence). The CDR3 has 15 amino acids. The DNA for the CDR3 is TGTGCCAGCAGCTTAGCTGGACAGGGTGGTACTGAAGCTTTCTTT. It translates to CASSLAGQGGTEAFF.

The chain couples TRBV19 to TRBJ2-7; perhaps TRBD1 as D (5 bases). The CDR3 runs to 13 residues. Germline V lookup: CDR1 LNHDA, CDR2 SQIVND (reference sequence). V was pared by 5 bases and J by 0 bases, with 8 bases between. CDR3 amino acids: CASSAGISYEQYF. CDR3 nucleotides: TGTGCCAGTAGTGCAGGGATCTCCTACGAGCAGTACTTC.

The chain is built from TRBV6-9 and TRBJ1-5, with 8 bases fitting TRBD1. This CDR3 has 14 amino acids. Germline CDR1 and CDR2: MNHGY and SVAAGI. With V trimmed by 3 bases and J by 5 bases, 3 bases remained unmatched. The CDR3 DNA reads TGTGCCAGCAGTTACGGGACAGGAGATCAGCCCCAGCATTTT. As protein: CASSYGTGDQPQHF.

The V gene is TRBV12-5, the J gene TRBJ2-1; 7 positions match TRBD1. Germline V CDR1 and CDR2: LGHNT, FRNRAP. The CDR3 contains 15 residues. V dropped 7 bases and J dropped 3; count of bases not matched to a gene: 9. This chain's CDR3 is CASAQGQELYNEQFF. CDR3 sequence (DNA): TGTGCTAGTGCCCAAGGACAGGAGCTCTACAATGAGCAGTTCTTC.

This chain uses TRBV7-8 with TRBJ2-1; D unresolved. From germline, CDR1 is SGHVS and CDR2 FQNEAQ. CDR3 length equals 15 residues. The ends were cut back, 5 bases at V and 2 bases at J, with 13 bases in the middle. DNA for the CDR3: TGTGCCAGCAGCCTTACCGCTCCGACCTACAATGAGCAGTTCTTC. Encoded protein: CASSLTAPTYNEQFF.

The chain carries TRBV28 and TRBJ1-3; possibly TRBD1 for D (5 bases). There are 16 residues in the CDR3. V shed 4 bases and J shed 4 bases, with 17 bases lying between them. Looked up from germline, CDR1 is MDHEN and CDR2 is SYDVKM. For the CDR3, the DNA is TGTGCCAGCAGTTCGGGGGGTTTCAAGGTCGGAAACACCATATATTTT. It translates to CASSSGGFKVGNTIYF.

The rearrangement uses TRBV29-1 and TRBJ2-2, with a weak D call TRBD1 (6 bases). The ends were cut back, 6 bases at V and 0 bases at J, with 14 bases in the middle. CDR3 length: 15 amino acids. The germline V gene has CDR1 SQVTM and CDR2 ANQGSEA. The DNA for the CDR3 is TGCAGCGTAAGGGCCGGGACATCGAACACCGGGGAGCTGTTTTTT. Its protein is CSVRAGTSNTGELFF.

CDR3 coding DNA: TGTGCCAGCAGTGATTCCTGGGAGAGGGCCAATGAGCAGTTCTTC. Amino acids: CASSDSWERANEQFF. The V and J genes are TRBV6-1 and TRBJ2-1; weak D call: TRBD2 (5 bases). CDR3 size: 15 residues. Trimming removed 3 bases at V and 6 bases at J, with 15 bases between. Per the germline V gene, CDR1 is MNHNS and CDR2 is SASEGT.

The chain has TRBV19 and TRBJ2-7; TRBD1 matches at 7 bases. The V and J ends lost 5 bases and 0 bases, in that order; junction bases with no gene match: 10. This CDR3 comprises 16 residues. CDR1 is LNHDA and CDR2 is SQIVND in the germline V gene (reference sequence). CDR3 amino acids: CASSSIGQVSSYEQYF. The CDR3 region has the DNA TGTGCCAGTAGTTCCATTGGACAGGTTAGCTCCTACGAGCAGTACTTC.

V usage is TRBV5-4 and J usage is TRBJ2-1; 13 positions agree with TRBD2. V dropped 4 bases and J dropped 9; count of bases not matched to a gene: 7. The germline V gene encodes CDR1 SGHNT and CDR2 YYREEE (reference sequence). The CDR3 runs to 15 residues. Written as DNA, the CDR3 is TGTGCCAGCAGCCGGACTAGCGGGAGTGTAGGTGAGCAGTTCTTC. Residues: CASSRTSGSVGEQFF. The full variable domain, rest sourced from reference TRBV5-4 and TRBJ2-1, is ETGVTQSPTHLIKTRGQQVTLRCSSQSGHNTVSWYQQALGQGPQFIFQYYREEENGRGNFPPRFSGLQFPNYSSELNVNALELDDSALYLCASSRTSGSVGEQFFGPGTRLTVL.

The chain joins TRBV2 to TRBJ2-7, with 11 bases matching TRBD1. Germline V CDR1 and CDR2: SNHLY, FYNNEI. Trimming cost V 7 bases and J 5 bases; bases outside gene matches: 4. CDR3 length: 13 residues. The CDR3 spells CASTGQGVDEQYF. The CDR3, as DNA: TGTGCCAGCACGGGACAGGGGGTCGACGAGCAGTACTTC. The complete variable domain, with remaining parts taken from reference TRBV2 and TRBJ2-7, reads EPEVTQTPSHQVTQMGQEVILRCVPISNHLYFYWYRQILGQKVEFLVSFYNNEISEKSEIFDDQFSVERPDGSNFTLKIRSTKLEDSAMYFCASTGQGVDEQYFGPGTRLTVT.

This chain uses TRBV28 with TRBJ2-6; no clear D. Germline lookup yields CDR1 MDHEN and CDR2 SYDVKM. The CDR3 runs 14 residues. V lost 3 bases and J lost 0, with 3 bases in between. CDR3 in DNA: TGTGCCAGCAGTTTGTACTCTGGGGCCAACGTCCTGACTTTC. It encodes CASSLYSGANVLTF.

This clone showed up just once. This chain connects TRBV11-1 to TRBJ2-1, with 7 bases fitting TRBD2. This CDR3 contains 16 residues. V was pared by 4 bases and J by 2 bases, with 8 bases of the junction left unmatched. Germline V gene lookup returns CDR1 SGHAT and CDR2 FQDESV (reference sequence). This CDR3 reads CASSSQSGKPYNEQFF. The CDR3 DNA sequence: TGTGCCAGCAGCTCCCAAAGCGGGAAACCCTACAATGAGCAGTTCTTC.

The J gene is TRBJ2-4, the V gene TRBV11-2; 7 nucleotides agree with TRBD1. There are 15 residues in the CDR3. Germline CDR1 is SGHAT and CDR2 is FQNNGV. V trimming: 5 bases; J trimming: 3 bases; junction bases outside the gene matches: 7. Written as DNA, the CDR3 is TGTGCCAGCAGCGCAGTAACAGGGGTCAAAAACATTCAGTACTTC. This translates into CASSAVTGVKNIQYF. The complete variable domain, with remaining parts taken from reference TRBV11-2 and TRBJ2-4, reads EAGVAQSPRYKIIEKRQSVAFWCNPISGHATLYWYQQILGQGPKLLIQFQNNGVVDDSQLPKDRFSAERLKGVDSTLKIQPAKLEDSAVYLCASSAVTGVKNIQYFGAGTRLSVL.

The chain is built from TRBV28 and TRBJ1-1, with D possibly TRBD1 on 5 matching bases. Germline V CDR1 and CDR2: MDHEN, SYDVKM. Trimming removed 5 bases at V and 5 bases at J, with 15 bases between. CDR3 length equals 14 residues. CDR3 sequence reads: CASSPWIGGTEAFF. As DNA, the CDR3 is TGTGCCAGCAGTCCCTGGATTGGGGGGACTGAAGCTTTCTTT.

This chain uses TRBV19 with TRBJ2-2, with TRBD2 matching 7 bases. Germline trimming cut 4 bases from V and 7 bases from J; bases unmatched to any gene: 6. CDR1 is LNHDA, CDR2 SQIVND, per germline (reference sequence). The CDR3 consists of 14 residues. The DNA of the CDR3 is TGTGCCAGTAGTACCGCCGGGGGGAACGGGGAGCTGTTTTTT. Its translation: CASSTAGGNGELFF.

The chain links TRBV5-1 to TRBJ1-2, with TRBD1 identical over 12 bases. The CDR3 is made up of 18 amino acids. The junction had 15 bases not matched to a gene; V was cut back by 4 bases and J by 5 bases. Per the germline V gene, CDR1 is SGHRS and CDR2 is YFSETQ. For the CDR3, the DNA is TGCGCCAGCAGCCCTACCTACCGGGACAGGGGGCTGTCATATGGCTACACCTTC. Protein sequence: CASSPTYRDRGLSYGYTF.

This chain joins TRBV4-2 and TRBJ1-3; D is ambiguous. Per germline, CDR1 LGHNA and CDR2 YNFKEQ. The CDR3 totals 14 residues. Trimming removed 0 bases at V and 0 bases at J, with 3 bases between. CDR3 DNA: TGTGCCAGCAGCCAAGACCTCTCTGGAAACACCATATATTTT. It encodes CASSQDLSGNTIYF.

The V gene is TRBV2, the J gene TRBJ2-5; tentative D call: TRBD2 (5 bases). The J call is uncertain, as TRBJ2-7 better fits the DNA end. There are 14 residues in the CDR3. Looked up from germline, CDR1 is SNHLY and CDR2 is FYNNEI. The CDR3 sequence: CASSGWTPPYEQYF. In nucleotides, the CDR3 is TGTGCCAGCAGTGGCTGGACTCCCCCCTACGAGCAGTACTTC.

J is TRBJ1-2 and V is TRBV5-4, with D possibly being TRBD1 (5 bases). The CDR3 is 14 amino acids. Trimming shortened V by 1 base and J by 4 bases, and 11 bases separated the two germline ends. Germline lookup yields CDR1 SGHNT and CDR2 YYREEE (reference sequence). CDR3 sequence (DNA): TGTGCCAGCAGCTTGACAGGATCTGGCTATGGCTACACCTTC. Encoded protein: CASSLTGSGYGYTF.

This sequence joins TRBV28 and TRBJ2-7, with TRBD2 matching over 15 bases. The V gene's germline CDR1 is MDHEN and CDR2 SYDVKM. The CDR3 sequence is 17 residues long. The V gene end was trimmed by 8 bases and the J gene end by 1 base; junction bases not matched to a gene: 9. This CDR3 reads CASSWTSGRAPSYEQYF. As DNA, the CDR3 is TGTGCCAGCTCCTGGACTAGCGGGAGGGCCCCTTCCTACGAGCAGTACTTC.

The chain employs TRBV2 and TRBJ2-2; TRBD2 matches 11 bases. Germline V CDR1 and CDR2: SNHLY, FYNNEI. The J segment lost 4 bases and the V segment lost 8 bases, leaving 9 bases of the junction unmatched. The CDR3 totals 16 residues. The CDR3 is CASGPGTSGFTGELFF. CDR3 sequence (DNA): TGTGCCAGCGGACCCGGGACTAGCGGATTCACCGGGGAGCTGTTTTTT.

The chain has TRBV4-1 and TRBJ2-4; 9 bases line up with TRBD1. Germline CDR1 MGHRA, CDR2 YSYEKL. V lost 4 bases to trimming and J lost 1 base; unmatched junction nucleotides: 8. CDR3 length: 17 residues. CDR3 sequence: CASSRDDRGIAKNIQYF. CDR3 in DNA: TGCGCCAGCAGCCGGGACGACAGGGGGATTGCCAAAAACATTCAGTACTTC.

The rearrangement links TRBV28 to TRBJ1-2; 9 bases map to TRBD1. V trimming: 2 bases; J trimming: 5 bases; junction bases outside the gene matches: 6. Looked up from germline, CDR1 is MDHEN and CDR2 is SYDVKM. This CDR3 is 15 amino acids long. The CDR3 loop reads CASSLGDRALYGYTF. As DNA, the CDR3 is TGTGCCAGCAGTTTAGGGGACAGGGCCTTATATGGCTACACCTTC.